Following are 5 T cell receptor beta chains from one sample sequenced in a study of blood T cell repertoires in COVID-19. Libraries were prepared by immunoSEQ multiplex PCR; TCRdb keeps only in-frame clonotypes and omits some of them. Here the sample spans around 250,000 clones, 88% being singletons. The specimen was PBMCs or T cells enriched from blood (not recorded which). Receptors originate from a woman aged 35 to 49 who had been exposed to COVID-19.

CDR3 sequence (DNA): TGTGCATTGGACAGGGGGCCTAACTATGGCTACACCTTC. It yields the protein CALDRGPNYGYTF. The chain couples TRBV30 to TRBJ1-2, with 11 bases fitting TRBD1. CDR3 length equals 13 residues. Germline V CDR1 and CDR2: GTSNPN, SVGIG (reference sequence). Using reference TRBV30 and TRBJ1-2 for the parts outside the CDR3, the full variable domain is SQTIHQWPATLVQPVGSPLSLECTVEGTSNPNLYWYRQAAGRGLQLLFYSVGIGQISSEVPQNLSASRPQDRQFILSSKKLLLSDSGFYLCALDRGPNYGYTFGSGTRLTVV.

The V call is TRBV9, the J call TRBJ2-5; TRBD2 aligns across 16 bases. Germline CDR1 SGDLS, CDR2 YYNGEE. The ends lost 3 bases at V and 3 bases at J; junction bases unmatched: 5. The CDR3 is 17 amino acids. The CDR3 DNA sequence: TGTGCCAGCAGCGCCGGGACTAGCGGGAGGGCCGAAGAGACCCAGTACTTC. Amino acid sequence: CASSAGTSGRAEETQYF.

This chain uses TRBV29-1 with TRBJ1-6; 7 bases are a match to TRBD1. CDR3 length: 13 residues. Trimming removed 7 bases from V and 10 bases from J; junction bases left unmatched: 10. Looked up from germline, CDR1 is SQVTM and CDR2 is ANQGSEA. CDR3 coding DNA: TGCAGCGCTAGACAGGGAGAAAGATCACCCCTCCACTTT. It codes for CSARQGERSPLHF.

The chain joins TRBV27 to TRBJ2-6; the D gene is possibly TRBD2 (5 bases). V was pared by 1 base and J by 4 bases, with 23 bases between. Per germline, CDR1 MNHEY and CDR2 SMNVEV (reference sequence). CDR3 length equals 20 residues. The CDR3 reads CASSLLVWRVKFLGANVLTF. Here the CDR3 DNA reads TGTGCCAGCAGTTTATTGGTTTGGCGGGTTAAGTTCCTAGGGGCCAACGTCCTGACTTTC.

The chain uses TRBV7-8 and TRBJ1-1; D is undetermined. Looked up from germline, CDR1 is SGHVS and CDR2 is FQNEAQ. Between the trimmed V and J ends, which lost 5 bases and 2 bases, there was a span of 12 bases. The CDR3 sequence is 14 residues long. CDR3 sequence reads: CASSMRESNTEAFF. CDR3 in DNA: TGTGCCAGCAGCATGAGGGAGTCTAACACTGAAGCTTTCTTT.